This T cell receptor beta chain was identified during a study of regulatory T cells in long-lasting Graves disease. Overall study findings and caveats: The study found persistent patients shared more public clonotypes (over 2,500) than new patients (about 1,000).

Investigators prepared the TCR beta libraries by applying iRepertoire HTBI primers and Arm-PCR of CDR3 regions. In the original analysis: Across samples, 60 or so TRBV and some 15 TRBJ segments were found. In TCRdb, the multiplex PCR reads were re-called with MiXCR into one record per CDR3 protein. What appears here as the V and J calls and clone size reflects TCRdb's work, not the paper's. Counted here are 300,000 or so distinct CDR3 sequences, around 19% occurring once; the ten biggest clones make up less than 35%. The CDR3 runs to 14 residues. With 5 bases clipped from V and 5 bases from J, the junction kept 5 bases outside the gene matches. Time point defined: persistent/refractory GD, antithyroid drugs over 5 years with positive TRAb. The TCR library was prepared using RNA isolated from PBMCs. From each patient, 8 to 10 milliliters of peripheral blood was drawn and collected into an EDTA anticoagulant tube.

This clonotype has at least ten counts. Its antigen is undetermined. The starting material was peripheral blood mononuclear cells (PBMCs), obtained when the disease was refractory, from a patient treated with antithyroid drugs. The TCR comes from a female donor with Graves disease. The chain joins TRBV12-3 or TRBV12-4 to TRBJ2-7; TRBD2 matches 11 bases. CDR3 sequence: CASSPGLAVHEQYF. CDR3 nucleotides: TGTGCCAGCAGTCCGGGACTAGCGGTTCACGAGCAGTACTTC.